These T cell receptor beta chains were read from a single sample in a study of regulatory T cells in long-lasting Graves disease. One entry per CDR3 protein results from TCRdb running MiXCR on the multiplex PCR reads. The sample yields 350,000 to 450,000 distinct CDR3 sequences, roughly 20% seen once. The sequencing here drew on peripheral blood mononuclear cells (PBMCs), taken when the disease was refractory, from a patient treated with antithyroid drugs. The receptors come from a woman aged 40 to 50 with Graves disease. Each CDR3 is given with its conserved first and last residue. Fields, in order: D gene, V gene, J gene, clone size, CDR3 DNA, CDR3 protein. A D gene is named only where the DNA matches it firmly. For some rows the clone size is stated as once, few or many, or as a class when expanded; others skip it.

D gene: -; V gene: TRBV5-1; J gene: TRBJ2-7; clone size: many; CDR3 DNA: TGCGCCAGCAGCTTGGTCCCGGGGGCCTCCTACGAGCAGTACTTC; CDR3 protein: CASSLVPGASYEQYF
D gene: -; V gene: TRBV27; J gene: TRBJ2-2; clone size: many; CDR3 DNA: TGTGCCAGCAGTTTATCGTCCCGGAACACCGGGGAGCTGTTTTTT; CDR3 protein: CASSLSSRNTGELFF
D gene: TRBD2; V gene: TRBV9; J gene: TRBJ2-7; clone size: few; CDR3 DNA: TGTGCCAGCAGCCCGAGAAGTAGCGGGGGGGTCTACGAGCAGTACTTC; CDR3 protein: CASSPRSSGGVYEQYF
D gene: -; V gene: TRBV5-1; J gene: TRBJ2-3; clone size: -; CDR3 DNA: TGCGCCAGCAGCTTGGGTGGGATTGAAGATACGCAGTATTTT; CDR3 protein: CASSLGGIEDTQYF
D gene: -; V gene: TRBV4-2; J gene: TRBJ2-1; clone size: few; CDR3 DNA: TGTGCCAGCAGCATAGGGACAGAGCAGTTCTTC; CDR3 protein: CASSIGTEQFF
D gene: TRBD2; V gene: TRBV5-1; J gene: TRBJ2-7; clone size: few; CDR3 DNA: TGCGCCAGCAGCTCGGGACTAGCGGGAGTCCTTCGTATGCTCAACTACGAGCAGTACTTC; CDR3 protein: CASSSGLAGVLRMLNYEQYF
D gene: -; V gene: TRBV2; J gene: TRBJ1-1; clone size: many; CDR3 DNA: TGTGCCAGCAAGGGACTCCGGGGAGCCACTGAAGCTTTCTTT; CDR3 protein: CASKGLRGATEAFF
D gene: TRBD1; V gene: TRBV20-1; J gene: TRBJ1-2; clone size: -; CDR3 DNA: TGCAGTGCCACGACAGGGGGGTCGTATGGCTACACCTTC; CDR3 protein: CSATTGGSYGYTF
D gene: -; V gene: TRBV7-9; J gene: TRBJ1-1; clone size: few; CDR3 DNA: TGTGCCAGCAGCGTAACCCCCCAGGACGCAGGGTACACTGAAGCTTTCTTT; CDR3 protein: CASSVTPQDAGYTEAFF
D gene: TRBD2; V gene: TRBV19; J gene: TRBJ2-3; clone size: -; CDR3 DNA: TGTGCCACCCAGACTAGCGGGAGCACAGATACGCAGTATTTT; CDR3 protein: CATQTSGSTDTQYF
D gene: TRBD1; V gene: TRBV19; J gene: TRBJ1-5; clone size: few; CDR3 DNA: TGTGCCAGTAGTGGGGGGCCGGGACAGGGAGATATCAGCAATCAGCCCCAGCATTTT; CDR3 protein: CASSGGPGQGDISNQPQHF
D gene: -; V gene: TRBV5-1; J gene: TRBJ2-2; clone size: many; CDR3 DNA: TGTGCCAGCACTTACACCGGGGAGCTGTTTTTT; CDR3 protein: CASTYTGELFF
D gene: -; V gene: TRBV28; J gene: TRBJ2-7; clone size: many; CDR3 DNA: TGTGCCAGCAGTTCTAACGAGCAGTACTTC; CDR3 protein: CASSSNEQYF
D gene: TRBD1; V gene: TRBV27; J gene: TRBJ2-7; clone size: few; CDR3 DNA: TGTGCCAGCAGTGACCGGGACAGACCCTACGAGCAGTACTTC; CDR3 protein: CASSDRDRPYEQYF
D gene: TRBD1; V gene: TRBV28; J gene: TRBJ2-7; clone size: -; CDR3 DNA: TGTGCCAGCATCGGGGACAGGGGGTCCGAGCAGTACTTC; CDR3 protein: CASIGDRGSEQYF
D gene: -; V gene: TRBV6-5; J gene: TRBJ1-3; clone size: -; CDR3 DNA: TGTGCCAGCAGTTACGGAGGATCCTACTCTGGAAACACCATATATTTT; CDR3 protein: CASSYGGSYSGNTIYF
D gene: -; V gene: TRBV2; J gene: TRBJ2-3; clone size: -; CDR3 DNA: TGTGCCAGCAGTGAAGTTGCAACAGGTACAGATACGCAGTATTTT; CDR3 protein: CASSEVATGTDTQYF
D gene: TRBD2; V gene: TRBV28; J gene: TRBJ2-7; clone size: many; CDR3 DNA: TGTGCCAGCAGTTTTCTCCTAAGGACTAGCGGGAGCGACGAGCAGTACTTC; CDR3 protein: CASSFLLRTSGSDEQYF
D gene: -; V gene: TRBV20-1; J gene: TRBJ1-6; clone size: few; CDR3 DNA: TGCAGTGCTAAGGAGGCAGGTAGTTCACCCCTCCACTTT; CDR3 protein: CSAKEAGSSPLHF
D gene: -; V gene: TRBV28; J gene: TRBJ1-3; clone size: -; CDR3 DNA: TGTGCCAGCAGCTCCAGGACAGATGGAAACACCATATATTTT; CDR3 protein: CASSSRTDGNTIYF
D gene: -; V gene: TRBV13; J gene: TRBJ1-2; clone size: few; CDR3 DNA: TGTGCCAGCAGCCAAAGGGCAGGGGCTGGCTACACCTTC; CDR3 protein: CASSQRAGAGYTF
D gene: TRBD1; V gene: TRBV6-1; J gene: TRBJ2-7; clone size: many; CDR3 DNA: TGTGCCAGCAGTGAGGAGACAGGGGCGGGATACGAGCAGTACTTC; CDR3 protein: CASSEETGAGYEQYF
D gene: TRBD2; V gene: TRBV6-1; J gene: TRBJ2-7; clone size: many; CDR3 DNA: TGTGCCAGCAGCCTCTCGGGGGGATGGGAGCAGTACTTC; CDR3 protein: CASSLSGGWEQYF
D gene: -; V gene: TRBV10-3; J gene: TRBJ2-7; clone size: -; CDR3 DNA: TGTGCCATCAGTGAGCCCGGGCACCCACCTTACGAGCAGTACTTC; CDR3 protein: CAISEPGHPPYEQYF
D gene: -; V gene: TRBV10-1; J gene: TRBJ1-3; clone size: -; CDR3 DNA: TGCGCCAGCAGTGAGTCCAAAGGAAACACCATATATTTT; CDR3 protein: CASSESKGNTIYF
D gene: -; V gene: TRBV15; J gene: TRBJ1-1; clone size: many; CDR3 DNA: TGTGCCACCAGCGGGGTGGGGGGGAACACTGAAGCTTTCTTT; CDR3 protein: CATSGVGGNTEAFF
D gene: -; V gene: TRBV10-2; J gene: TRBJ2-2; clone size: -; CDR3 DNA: TGCGCCAGCGGGGGGACAATGAACACCGGGGAGCTGTTTTTT; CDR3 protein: CASGGTMNTGELFF
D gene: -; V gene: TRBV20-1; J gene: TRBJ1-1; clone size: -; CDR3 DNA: TGCAGTGCTAGAGACAGGCCTATGAACACTGAAGCTTTCTTT; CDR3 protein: CSARDRPMNTEAFF
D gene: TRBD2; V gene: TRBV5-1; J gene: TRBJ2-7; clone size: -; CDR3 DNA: TGCGCCAGCAGCTTTCTTGGACTAGCGGGCCCCTACGAGCAGTACTTC; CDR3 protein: CASSFLGLAGPYEQYF
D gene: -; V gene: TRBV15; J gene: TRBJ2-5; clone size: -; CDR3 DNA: TGTGCCACCAGCAGAGATCCCAGCGCCCAAGAGACCCAGTACTTC; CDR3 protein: CATSRDPSAQETQYF
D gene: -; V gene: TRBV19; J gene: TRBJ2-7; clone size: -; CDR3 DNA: TGTGCCAGTTTCACCCCGGATTATTGCTACGAGCAGTACTTC; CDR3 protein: CASFTPDYCYEQYF
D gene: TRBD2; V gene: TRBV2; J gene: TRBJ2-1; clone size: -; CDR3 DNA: TGTGCCAGCACACTAGCGGGTCGGTTAGAGCAGTTCTTC; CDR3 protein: CASTLAGRLEQFF
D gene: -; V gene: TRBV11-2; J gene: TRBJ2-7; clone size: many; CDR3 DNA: TGTGCCAGCAGCTTAGGGCGAGGGACCTACGAGCAGTACTTC; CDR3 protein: CASSLGRGTYEQYF
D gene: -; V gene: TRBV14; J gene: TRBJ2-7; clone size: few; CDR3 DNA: TGTGCCAGCAGCCACGGGCCCCACTACGAGCAGTACTTC; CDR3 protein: CASSHGPHYEQYF
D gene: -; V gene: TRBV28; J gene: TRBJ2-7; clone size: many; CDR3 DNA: TGTGCCAGCAGCGTTCTTAGCTCCTACGAGCAGTACTTC; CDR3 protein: CASSVLSSYEQYF
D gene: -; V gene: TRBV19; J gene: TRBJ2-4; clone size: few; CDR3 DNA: TGTGCCAGTAGTATTGCCGGAATGCTAGCCAAAAACATTCAGTACTTC; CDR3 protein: CASSIAGMLAKNIQYF
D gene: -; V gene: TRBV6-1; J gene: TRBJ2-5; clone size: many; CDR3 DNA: TGTGCCAGCCACTTGTCGGGCAGGGGCGAGACCCAGTACTTC; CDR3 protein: CASHLSGRGETQYF
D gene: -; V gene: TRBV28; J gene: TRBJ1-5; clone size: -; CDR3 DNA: TGTGCCAGCACCCTAATTGCGGGACAGCCCCAGCATTTT; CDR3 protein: CASTLIAGQPQHF
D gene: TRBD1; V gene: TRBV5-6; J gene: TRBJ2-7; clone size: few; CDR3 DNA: TGTGCCAGCAGCTTGGCCGGGACAGTTTACGAGCAGTACTTC; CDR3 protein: CASSLAGTVYEQYF
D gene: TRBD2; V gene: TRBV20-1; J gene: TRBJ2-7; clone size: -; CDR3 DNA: TGCAGTGCCCGACGCCTGGTGTTTCTCGTCGGGAGGACGTCCTACGAGCAGTACTTC; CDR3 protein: CSARRLVFLVGRTSYEQYF
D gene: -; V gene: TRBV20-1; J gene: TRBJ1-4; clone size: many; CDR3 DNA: TGCAGTGCGGGGCGTGGGGCAACTAATGAAAAACTGTTTTTT; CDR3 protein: CSAGRGATNEKLFF
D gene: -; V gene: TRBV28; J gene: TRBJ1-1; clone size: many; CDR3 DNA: TGTGCCAGCAGCCCGATCTCGAAACAACCAGCTTTCTTT; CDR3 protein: CASSPISKQPAFF
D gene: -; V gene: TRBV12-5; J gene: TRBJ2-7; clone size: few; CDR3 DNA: TGTGCTAGTGGTTTCCCTCCAGACAGAAGCTCCTACGAGCAGTACTTC; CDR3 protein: CASGFPPDRSSYEQYF
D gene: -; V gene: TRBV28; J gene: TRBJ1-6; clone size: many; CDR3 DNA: TGTGCCAGCAGTTTTTACAGTCATAATTCACCCCTCCACTTT; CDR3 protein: CASSFYSHNSPLHF
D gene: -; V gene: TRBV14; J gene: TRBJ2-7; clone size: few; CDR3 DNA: TGTGCCAGCAGCGCGCTGTGGCAGGAGGACTACGAGCAGTACTTC; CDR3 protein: CASSALWQEDYEQYF
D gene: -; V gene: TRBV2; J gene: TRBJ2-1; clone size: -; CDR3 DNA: TGTGCCAGCAAAGACAGCCGTCTTAATGAGCAGTTCTTC; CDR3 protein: CASKDSRLNEQFF
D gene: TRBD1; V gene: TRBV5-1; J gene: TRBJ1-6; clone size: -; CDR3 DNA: TGTGCCAGCAGCCTCGGGACAGGAGAACCCCTCCACTTT; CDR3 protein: CASSLGTGEPLHF
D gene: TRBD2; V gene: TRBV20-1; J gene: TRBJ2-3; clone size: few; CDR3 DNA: TGCAGTGCTAACGTAGCGGGAGGGGGCACAGATACGCAGTATTTT; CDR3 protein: CSANVAGGGTDTQYF
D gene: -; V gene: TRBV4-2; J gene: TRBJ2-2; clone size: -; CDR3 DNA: TGTGCCAGCAGCCAAGATCCTCAGGGGATTGCCGGGGAGCTGTTTTTT; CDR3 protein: CASSQDPQGIAGELFF
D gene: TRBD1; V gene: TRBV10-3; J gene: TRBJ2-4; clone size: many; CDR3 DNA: TGTGCCATCAGTGTTGGACAGGGGGTAACAGCCAAAAACATTCAGTACTTC; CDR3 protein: CAISVGQGVTAKNIQYF
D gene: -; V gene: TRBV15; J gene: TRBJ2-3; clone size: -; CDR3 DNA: TGTGCCACCAGCGACCGGACAGTTTCTATCTACACAGATACGCAGTATTTT; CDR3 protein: CATSDRTVSIYTDTQYF
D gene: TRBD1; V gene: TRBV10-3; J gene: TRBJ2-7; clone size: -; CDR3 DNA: TGTGCCATCGGACAGGGTCGGTACGAGCAGTACTTC; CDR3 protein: CAIGQGRYEQYF
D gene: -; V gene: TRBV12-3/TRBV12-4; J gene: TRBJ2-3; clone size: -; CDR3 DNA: TGTGCCAGCAGTTTCGGTTTCCTCTTCTCAACAGATACGCAGTATTTT; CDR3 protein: CASSFGFLFSTDTQYF
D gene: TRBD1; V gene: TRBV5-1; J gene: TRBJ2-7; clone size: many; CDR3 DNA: TGCGCCAGCAGTCGACAGGGGGCGGGAAGCGAGCAGTACTTC; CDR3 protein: CASSRQGAGSEQYF
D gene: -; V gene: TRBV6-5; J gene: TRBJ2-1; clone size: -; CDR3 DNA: TGTGCCAGCAGTTGGAGCCGTGAGCAGTTCTTC; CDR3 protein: CASSWSREQFF
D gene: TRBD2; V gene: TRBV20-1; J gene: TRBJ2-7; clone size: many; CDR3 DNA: TGCAGTGCTAGAGACCGTCCCCCCGGGACTAGCGGGAGGGCCTGGTACGAGCAGTACTTC; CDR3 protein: CSARDRPPGTSGRAWYEQYF
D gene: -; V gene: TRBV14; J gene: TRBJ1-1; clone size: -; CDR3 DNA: TGTGCCAGCAGTCTTTCCGGACAGCCAACTGAAGCTTTCTTT; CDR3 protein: CASSLSGQPTEAFF